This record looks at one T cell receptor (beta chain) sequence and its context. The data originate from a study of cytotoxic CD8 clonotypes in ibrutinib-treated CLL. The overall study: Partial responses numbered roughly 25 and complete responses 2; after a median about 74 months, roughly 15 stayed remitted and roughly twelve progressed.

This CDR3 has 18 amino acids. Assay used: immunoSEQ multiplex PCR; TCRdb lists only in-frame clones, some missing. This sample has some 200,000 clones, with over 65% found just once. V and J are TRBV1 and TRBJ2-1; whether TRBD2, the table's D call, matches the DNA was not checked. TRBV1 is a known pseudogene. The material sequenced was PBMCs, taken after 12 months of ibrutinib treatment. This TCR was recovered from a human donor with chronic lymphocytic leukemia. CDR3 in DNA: TGCACCAGCAGCCAAACTTCGACTAGCGGGGTATTCCCCCTTAAGCAGTTCTTC. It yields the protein CTSSQTSTSGVFPLKQFF.